These T cell receptor beta chains were read from a single sample in a study of control samples from healthy donors and cancer patients. Sequenced by immunoSEQ multiplex PCR; TCRdb stores in-frame clones only, minus some. The sample lists 85,000 to 95,000 clones, about 89% seen once, with roughly 0.92% in the top ten. The specimen was blood. The receptor set was obtained from a woman under 40 in good health. Both conserved end residues are trimmed from each CDR3. The D gene is left open where the match is weak.

v_call: TRBV19
j_call: TRBJ2-7
d_call: .
cdr3_aa: AIRGSGDEQY

v_call: TRBV5-1
j_call: TRBJ2-5
d_call: TRBD2
cdr3_aa: ASRIPTSGSRETQY

v_call: TRBV7-9
j_call: TRBJ2-3
d_call: .
cdr3_aa: ASSLGTGTALDTQY

v_call: TRBV9
j_call: TRBJ1-2
d_call: .
cdr3_aa: ASSVVRGISYT

v_call: TRBV5-1
j_call: TRBJ1-2
d_call: TRBD1
cdr3_aa: ASSLDRGGGYT

v_call: TRBV2
j_call: TRBJ1-1
d_call: .
cdr3_aa: ASSRGPTEAF

v_call: TRBV19
j_call: TRBJ2-1
d_call: .
cdr3_aa: ASSIVGEQF

v_call: TRBV28
j_call: TRBJ2-7
d_call: TRBD2
cdr3_aa: ASDPKGLAGNEQY

v_call: TRBV6-5
j_call: TRBJ1-5
d_call: TRBD1
cdr3_aa: ASSPDRGNQPQH

v_call: TRBV7-9
j_call: TRBJ1-1
d_call: .
cdr3_aa: ASSLTASEAF

v_call: TRBV15
j_call: TRBJ1-1
d_call: .
cdr3_aa: ATSREGARMNTEAF

v_call: TRBV6-5
j_call: TRBJ1-3
d_call: .
cdr3_aa: ASHSGAVGNTIY

v_call: TRBV7-3
j_call: TRBJ1-1
d_call: .
cdr3_aa: ASSLSRNTEAF

v_call: TRBV30
j_call: TRBJ2-4
d_call: .
cdr3_aa: AWRWENIQY

v_call: TRBV7-8
j_call: TRBJ2-3
d_call: .
cdr3_aa: ASSPYRLQGALVGGLVRDTQY

v_call: TRBV5-1
j_call: TRBJ2-3
d_call: .
cdr3_aa: ASSLGDPASTDTQY

v_call: TRBV20-1
j_call: TRBJ2-5
d_call: .
cdr3_aa: SASWGTQY

v_call: TRBV7-2
j_call: TRBJ2-1
d_call: .
cdr3_aa: ASSLEVGGEF

v_call: TRBV7-9
j_call: TRBJ2-7
d_call: .
cdr3_aa: ASSSWTGRTYEQY

v_call: TRBV19
j_call: TRBJ1-5
d_call: TRBD1
cdr3_aa: ASSIYRQGAQPQH

v_call: TRBV3-1/TRBV3-2
j_call: TRBJ2-1
d_call: TRBD2
cdr3_aa: ASSQRLAGGWVGEQF

v_call: TRBV6-4
j_call: TRBJ2-3
d_call: .
cdr3_aa: ASSEQGGTDTQY

v_call: TRBV7-9
j_call: TRBJ2-3
d_call: .
cdr3_aa: ASSLGTDTQY

v_call: TRBV7-8
j_call: TRBJ1-6
d_call: .
cdr3_aa: ASSLLIGASNSPLH

v_call: TRBV10-2
j_call: TRBJ1-5
d_call: .
cdr3_aa: ASSPMSNQPQH

v_call: TRBV7-9
j_call: TRBJ1-1
d_call: TRBD1
cdr3_aa: ASSLVQGGTEAF

v_call: TRBV11-2
j_call: TRBJ2-7
d_call: TRBD2
cdr3_aa: ASSPPGLAGSYEQY

v_call: TRBV6-5
j_call: TRBJ1-6
d_call: .
cdr3_aa: ASSRTRNNSPLH

v_call: TRBV4-1
j_call: TRBJ2-4
d_call: .
cdr3_aa: ASSQDSGLGVGKNIQY

v_call: TRBV21-1
j_call: TRBJ2-7
d_call: .
cdr3_aa: ATREGQRRSYEQY